This entry features one TCR beta chain sequence. Antigen unknown. A read error is possible here, since a much larger clone lies one base away. Time point noted: sample taken at primary tumor resection. The cohort: approximately 66 early-stage, untreated non-small cell lung cancer patients. TCRdb itself ran the 5' RACE reads through MiXCR, one entry per CDR3 protein. The sample contains about 6,000 distinct CDR3 sequences, 7.5% to 9.5% of which appear only once. The sample comes from a study of spatial heterogeneity in lung cancer. Notes on the study in general: The number of expanded tumor alpha and beta chains correlated with mutation number.

CDR1 is DFQATT and CDR2 is SNEGSKA in the germline V gene (reference sequence). V dropped 5 bases and J dropped 6 bases, with 17 bases sitting between them. The CDR3 length is 14 residues. The sequence came from a female donor with early-stage non-small cell lung cancer. V and J are TRBV20-1 and TRBJ2-1; a weak D match, TRBD2 (7 bases). Specimen: lung tumor tissue, collected at surgery. CDR3 in amino acids: CSALRGAMGNEQFF. CDR3 bases: TGCAGTGCTTTACGGGGGGCGATGGGCAATGAGCAGTTCTTC.